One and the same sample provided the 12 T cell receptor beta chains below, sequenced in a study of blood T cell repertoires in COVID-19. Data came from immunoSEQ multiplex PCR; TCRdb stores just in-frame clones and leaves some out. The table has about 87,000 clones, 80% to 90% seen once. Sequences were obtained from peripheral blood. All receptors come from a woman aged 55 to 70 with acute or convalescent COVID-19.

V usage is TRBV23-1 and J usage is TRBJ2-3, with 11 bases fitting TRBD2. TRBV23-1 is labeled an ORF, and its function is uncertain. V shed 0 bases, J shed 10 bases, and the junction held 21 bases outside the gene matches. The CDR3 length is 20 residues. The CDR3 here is CASSQSGTGKLAGGKGAQYF. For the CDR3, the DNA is TGCGCCAGCAGTCAATCCGGAACAGGGAAGCTAGCGGGGGGCAAGGGGGCGCAGTATTTT.

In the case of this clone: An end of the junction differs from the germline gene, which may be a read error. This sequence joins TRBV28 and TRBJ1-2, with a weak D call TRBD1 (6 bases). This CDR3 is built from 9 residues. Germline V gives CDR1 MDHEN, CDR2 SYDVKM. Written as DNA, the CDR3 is TGTGCCAGCGGGGGCAGCCCGGTCTTC. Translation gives CASGGSPVF.

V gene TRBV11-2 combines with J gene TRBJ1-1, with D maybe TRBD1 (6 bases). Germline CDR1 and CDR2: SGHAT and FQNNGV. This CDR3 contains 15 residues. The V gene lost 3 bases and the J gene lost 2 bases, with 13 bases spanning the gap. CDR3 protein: CASSFLQQGNTEAFF. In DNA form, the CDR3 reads TGTGCCAGCAGCTTTCTTCAACAGGGTAACACTGAAGCTTTCTTT.

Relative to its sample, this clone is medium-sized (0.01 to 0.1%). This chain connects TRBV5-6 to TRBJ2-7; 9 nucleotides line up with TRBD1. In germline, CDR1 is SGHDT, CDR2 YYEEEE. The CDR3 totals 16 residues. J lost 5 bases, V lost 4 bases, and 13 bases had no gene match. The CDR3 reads CASSPQRQGVSHEQYF. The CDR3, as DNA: TGTGCCAGCAGCCCTCAAAGACAGGGGGTTTCTCACGAGCAGTACTTC.

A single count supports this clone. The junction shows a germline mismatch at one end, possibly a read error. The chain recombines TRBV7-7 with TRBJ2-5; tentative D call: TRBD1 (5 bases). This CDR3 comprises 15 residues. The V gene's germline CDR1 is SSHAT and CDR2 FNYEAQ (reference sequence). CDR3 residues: CASSLSTGPQETQYF. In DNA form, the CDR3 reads TGTGCTAGCAGCTTGAGTACAGGCCCACAAGAGACCCAGTACTTC. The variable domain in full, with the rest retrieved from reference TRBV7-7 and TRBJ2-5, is GAGVSQSPRYKVTKRGQDVTLRCDPISSHATLYWYQQALGQGPEFLTYFNYEAQPDKSGLPSDRFSAERPEGSISTLTIQRTEQRDSAMYRCASSLSTGPQETQYFGPGTRLLVL.

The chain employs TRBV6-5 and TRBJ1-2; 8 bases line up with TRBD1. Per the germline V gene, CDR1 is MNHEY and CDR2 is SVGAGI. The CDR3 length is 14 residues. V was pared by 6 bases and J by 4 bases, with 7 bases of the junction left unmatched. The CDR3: CASSPQGDLYGYTF. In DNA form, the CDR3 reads TGTGCCAGCAGCCCACAGGGGGACCTCTATGGCTACACCTTC.

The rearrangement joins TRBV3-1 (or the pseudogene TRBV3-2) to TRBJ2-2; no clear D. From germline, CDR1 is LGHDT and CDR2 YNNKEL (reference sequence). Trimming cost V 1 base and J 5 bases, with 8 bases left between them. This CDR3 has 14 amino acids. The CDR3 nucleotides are TGTGCCAGCAGCCAAGGCGGTGGGACCGGGGAGCTGTTTTTT. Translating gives CASSQGGGTGELFF.

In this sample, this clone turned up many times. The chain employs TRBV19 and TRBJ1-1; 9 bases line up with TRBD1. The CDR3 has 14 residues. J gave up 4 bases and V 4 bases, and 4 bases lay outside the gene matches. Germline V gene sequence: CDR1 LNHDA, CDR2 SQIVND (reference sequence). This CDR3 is CASSRQGGSTEAFF. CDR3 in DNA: TGTGCCAGTAGTAGACAGGGGGGGAGCACTGAAGCTTTCTTT.

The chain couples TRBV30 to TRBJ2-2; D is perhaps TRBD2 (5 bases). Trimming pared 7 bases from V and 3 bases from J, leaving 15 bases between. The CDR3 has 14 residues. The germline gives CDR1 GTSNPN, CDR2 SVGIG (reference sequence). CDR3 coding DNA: TGTGCCTCGGCGGGCCAGCCTTACACCGGGGAGCTGTTTTTT. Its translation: CASAGQPYTGELFF.

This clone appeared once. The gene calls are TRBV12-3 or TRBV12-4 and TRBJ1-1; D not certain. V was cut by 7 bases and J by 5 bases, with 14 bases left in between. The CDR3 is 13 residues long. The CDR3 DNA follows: TGTGCCAGCACCACTGAGGGAGGAACTGAAGCTTTCTTT. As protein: CASTTEGGTEAFF.

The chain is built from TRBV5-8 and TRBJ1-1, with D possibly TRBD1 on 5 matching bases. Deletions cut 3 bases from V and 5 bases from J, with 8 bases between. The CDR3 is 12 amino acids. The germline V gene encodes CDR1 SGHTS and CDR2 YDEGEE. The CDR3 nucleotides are TGTGCCAGCAGCTGGGGGGATACTGAAGCTTTCTTT. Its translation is CASSWGDTEAFF. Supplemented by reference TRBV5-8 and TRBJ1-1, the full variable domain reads EAGVTQSPTHLIKTRGQQATLRCSPISGHTSVYWYQQALGLGLQFLLWYDEGEERNRGNFPPRFSGRQFPNYSSELNVNALELEDSALYLCASSWGDTEAFFGQGTRLTVV.

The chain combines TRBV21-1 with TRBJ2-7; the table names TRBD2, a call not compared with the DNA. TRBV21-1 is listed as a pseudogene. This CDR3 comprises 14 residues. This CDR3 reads CASSKLAESYEQYF. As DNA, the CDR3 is TGTGCCAGCAGCAAATTAGCGGAGTCCTACGAGCAGTACTTC.